The 28 T cell receptor beta chains below come from one sample, sequenced in a study of a mutant IDH1 vaccine in newly diagnosed glioma. No antigens are known for them. Time point denoted: week 11, during vaccination. With topical imiquimod, each dose of the vaccine consisted of 300 ug of mutant IDH1 20-mer peptide. This table comes from immunoSEQ multiplex PCR, and its TCRdb copy is limited to in-frame clones, with some not included. This sample has roughly 57,000 clones; about nine tenths occur once, and the top ten carry around 2%. The sequenced sample was PBMCs, obtained from a glioma patient whose treatment included an IDH1 peptide vaccine. Receptors originate from a middle-aged man with glioma.

The V and J genes are TRBV5-1 and TRBJ2-1; 10 positions agree with TRBD2. The V segment lost 4 bases and the J segment 4 bases; nucleotides outside the gene matches: 14. The length of the CDR3 is 18 residues. Germline CDR1 SGHRS, CDR2 YFSETQ. The chain's CDR3 is CASSPRGGTSGIYNEQFF. The CDR3 DNA reads as TGCGCCAGCAGCCCGCGAGGGGGCACTAGCGGGATTTACAATGAGCAGTTCTTC. The full variable domain, its missing parts supplied by reference TRBV5-1 and TRBJ2-1, is KAGVTQTPRYLIKTRGQQVTLSCSPISGHRSVSWYQQTPGQGLQFLFEYFSETQRNKGNFPGRFSGRQFSNSRSEMNVSTLELGDSALYLCASSPRGGTSGIYNEQFFGPGTRLTVL.

The V and J genes are TRBV11-1 and TRBJ2-3; D is unclear. Germline values: CDR1 SGHAT, CDR2 FQDESV (reference sequence). The CDR3 loop spans 14 amino acids. The V end was cut by 3 bases, the J end by 2 bases, with 9 bases between. The CDR3 region has the DNA TGTGCCAGCAGCTTTGATCATGTCACAGATACGCAGTATTTT. Protein product: CASSFDHVTDTQYF.

The chain combines TRBV6-1 with TRBJ1-1, with D uncertain. Trimming removed 6 bases at V and 0 bases at J, with 14 bases between. Germline V gene data show CDR1 as MNHNS and CDR2 as SASEGT. CDR3 length equals 15 residues. Here the CDR3 reads CASRERLTLNTEAFF. CDR3 in DNA: TGTGCCAGCAGGGAAAGACTTACACTGAACACTGAAGCTTTCTTT.

The J gene is TRBJ2-3, the V gene TRBV9; 15 bases line up with TRBD2. With 3 bases clipped from V and 3 bases from J, the junction kept 5 bases outside the gene matches. The CDR3 extends over 17 amino acids. CDR1 and CDR2 (germline): SGDLS, YYNGEE. The CDR3 DNA follows: TGTGCCAGCAGCGAGAGGACTAGCGGGAGGGGGACAGATACGCAGTATTTT. It encodes CASSERTSGRGTDTQYF.

The rearrangement joins TRBV6-1 to TRBJ1-6, with D possibly matching TRBD1 (6 bases). This CDR3 spans 15 amino acids. V lost 8 bases and J lost 7, with 18 bases in between. Germline assignment: CDR1 MNHNS and CDR2 SASEGT. The CDR3 here is CASAQTGGGNSPLHF. In DNA form, the CDR3 reads TGTGCCAGCGCCCAGACAGGAGGGGGGAATTCACCCCTCCACTTT.

The chain uses TRBV7-8 and TRBJ1-1; 8 bases match TRBD1. V shed 4 bases, J shed 1 base, and the junction held 5 bases outside the gene matches. This CDR3 has 15 amino acids. Germline V gene lookup returns CDR1 SGHVS and CDR2 FQNEAQ. DNA of the CDR3: TGTGCCAGCAGCTCGCGACAGGGGTGGAACACTGAAGCTTTCTTT. Its translation: CASSSRQGWNTEAFF.

This clone appeared a single time. The junction departs from the called germline gene at one end, perhaps through a read error. The chain joins TRBV28 to TRBJ2-6, with 8 nucleotides matching TRBD2. The CDR3 loop spans 13 amino acids. Germline lookup yields CDR1 MDHEN and CDR2 SYDVKM. CDR3 protein: CASRPGGVNVLTF. The CDR3 DNA reads TGTGCCAGCAGGCCGGGAGGGGTCAACGTCCTGACTTTC.

The CDR3 loop reads CASSGATSKDTQYF. CDR3 bases: TGCGCCAGCAGTGGGGCGACCTCGAAGGATACGCAGTATTTT. The V gene is TRBV10-2, the J gene TRBJ2-3, with D hard to call. The germline V and J ends were trimmed by 4 bases and 6 bases, with 14 bases remaining between them. The CDR3 contains 14 residues. CDR1 and CDR2 from the germline V gene are WSHSY and SAAADI.

This clone was counted once. The chain has TRBV7-6 and TRBJ2-6; D is perhaps TRBD1 (6 bases). The CDR3 is 16 amino acids. Trimming stripped 1 base from V and 4 bases from J, with 11 bases between. Germline loops: CDR1 SGHVS, CDR2 FNYEAQ. CDR3 DNA sequence: TGTGCCAGCAGCTTAGGGGTGGGGGCAGGGGCCAACGTCCTGACTTTC. Amino acid sequence: CASSLGVGAGANVLTF.

This sequence joins TRBV19 and TRBJ1-5; 10 bases are shared with TRBD1. The CDR3 consists of 14 residues. After removal of 5 bases from V and 6 bases from J, the junction contained 4 bases not matched to a gene. Germline V gene data show CDR1 as LNHDA and CDR2 as SQIVND (reference sequence). The CDR3 protein is CASSQTGGPQPQHF. CDR3 nucleotides: TGTGCCAGTAGTCAGACAGGGGGCCCTCAGCCCCAGCATTTT.

The V and J genes are TRBV6-6 and TRBJ2-7; D ambiguous. The CDR3 consists of 13 residues. Trimming took off 7 bases at V and 3 bases at J, with 13 bases between the two ends. From germline, CDR1 is MNHNY and CDR2 SVGAGI (reference sequence). The CDR3: CASTKVELYEQYF. The DNA of the CDR3 is TGTGCCAGCACCAAAGTGGAGCTCTACGAGCAGTACTTC.

Here the CDR3 DNA reads TGTGCCAGCAAAGACCCGCGGAGGGGAAGCACAGATACGCAGTATTTT. Its translation: CASKDPRRGSTDTQYF. The chain uses TRBV5-4 and TRBJ2-3, with D possibly being TRBD2 (6 bases). There are 16 residues in the CDR3. Trimming shortened V by 6 bases and J by 0 bases, and 17 bases separated the two germline ends. Germline lookup yields CDR1 SGHNT and CDR2 YYREEE (reference sequence).

The chain combines TRBV7-2 with TRBJ2-7; 9 bases are a match to TRBD1. The CDR3 has 16 amino acids. Per germline, CDR1 SGHTA and CDR2 FQGNSA. V gave up 2 bases and J gave up 1 base; unmatched junction bases: 6. The DNA of the CDR3 is TGTGCCAGCAGCTTACCCCGGGACAGGGTTTCCTACGAGCAGTACTTC. Protein product: CASSLPRDRVSYEQYF.

Here the CDR3 reads CAIGAGDLSYEQYF. The CDR3 DNA reads TGTGCCATCGGCGCTGGGGACCTCTCCTACGAGCAGTACTTC. This chain connects TRBV10-3 to TRBJ2-5; D may match TRBD1 or TRBD2 (5 bases each). TRBJ2-7 explains the end of the DNA better; the J call may be wrong. The CDR3 consists of 14 residues. CDR1 is ENHRY, CDR2 SYGVKD, per germline.

The chain is built from TRBV6-6 and TRBJ2-2, with a tentative D call TRBD2 (5 bases). Germline V CDR1 and CDR2: MNHNY, SVGAGI (reference sequence). V lost 6 bases and J lost 6, with 8 bases in between. The CDR3 contains 12 residues. The CDR3 sequence: CASSHGAGELFF. The DNA for the CDR3 is TGTGCCAGCAGCCACGGGGCCGGGGAGCTGTTTTTT.

The chain combines TRBV4-3 with TRBJ2-1; 11 bases line up with TRBD2. Germline V gives CDR1 LGHNA, CDR2 YSLEER. The CDR3 covers 16 residues. The V and J ends lost 0 bases and 4 bases, in that order; junction bases with no gene match: 2. The CDR3 loop reads CASSQEGLAVYNEQFF. In DNA form, the CDR3 reads TGCGCCAGCAGCCAAGAGGGACTAGCGGTATACAATGAGCAGTTCTTC.

The rearrangement uses TRBV2 and TRBJ1-5; TRBD1 might be the D (5 bases). V was pared by 0 bases and J by 2 bases, with 17 bases between. From germline, CDR1 is SNHLY and CDR2 FYNNEI. The CDR3 loop spans 18 amino acids. The CDR3 bases are TGTGCCAGCAGTGAAGCTTTGTCGGGGCCCCCTGGCAATCAGCCCCAGCATTTT. Translated, it gives CASSEALSGPPGNQPQHF.

The rearrangement links TRBV6-1 to TRBJ1-2; 10 nucleotides line up with TRBD1. V gave up 5 bases and J gave up 8 bases; unmatched junction bases: 11. CDR1 is MNHNS and CDR2 is SASEGT in the germline V gene. CDR3 length: 15 residues. CDR3 in DNA: TGTGCCAGCAGTCCACAGGGACAGGGGTCGATCGGCTACACCTTC. Residues: CASSPQGQGSIGYTF.

The rearrangement joins TRBV5-5 to TRBJ2-5; perhaps TRBD1 as D (6 bases). The CDR3 loop spans 14 amino acids. Germline CDR1 and CDR2: SGHKS and YYEKEE (reference sequence). V gave up 4 bases and J gave up 2 bases, with 12 bases separating them. The CDR3 is CASSPGQPQETQYF. CDR3 sequence (DNA): TGTGCCAGCAGCCCAGGACAGCCGCAAGAGACCCAGTACTTC.

The gene calls are TRBV6-4 and TRBJ2-7, with unresolved D. V shed 7 bases and J shed 6 bases, with 13 bases lying between them. This CDR3 has 12 amino acids. In germline, CDR1 is MRHNA, CDR2 SNTAGT. CDR3 bases: TGTGCCAGCATACCCCTCTTACCCGAGCAGTACGTC. It yields the protein CASIPLLPEQYV.

The chain recombines TRBV15 with TRBJ1-1; possible D gene TRBD1, 6 bases. Trimming pared 1 base from V and 4 bases from J, leaving 10 bases between. CDR1 is LNHNV and CDR2 is YYDKDF in the germline V gene (reference sequence). The CDR3 is made up of 14 amino acids. The CDR3 DNA is TGTGCCACCAGCAGAGTCACAGGGAGCACTGAAGCTTTCTTT. Protein product: CATSRVTGSTEAFF.

The J gene is TRBJ2-1, the V gene TRBV7-9; 9 bases are shared with TRBD2. With V trimmed by 5 bases and J by 7 bases, 12 bases remained unmatched. CDR3 size: 16 residues. Germline V gene lookup returns CDR1 SEHNR and CDR2 FQNEAQ (reference sequence). The CDR3 spells CASSLPPAGGVNEQFF. DNA for the CDR3: TGTGCCAGCAGCCTCCCACCAGCGGGAGGAGTAAATGAGCAGTTCTTC.

The genes are TRBV6-1 and TRBJ1-2; the D is unclear. The CDR3 covers 12 residues. Germline CDR1 MNHNS, CDR2 SASEGT. Trimming left V 3 bases short and J 10 bases short, with 12 bases between. CDR3 coding DNA: TGTGCCAGCAGTGATGGGTTCCAGGTCTACACCTTC. Residues: CASSDGFQVYTF.

The chain uses TRBV2 and TRBJ2-3; D unclear. The CDR3 sequence is 12 residues long. Germline V gives CDR1 SNHLY, CDR2 FYNNEI. The ends were cut back, 4 bases at V and 5 bases at J, with 7 bases in the middle. The CDR3: CASSGSGDTQYF. CDR3 DNA sequence: TGTGCCAGCAGTGGATCGGGAGATACGCAGTATTTT.

The CDR3, as DNA: TGCGCCAGCAGCCAGGTTCTAGCGGTGCCTGCCTACGAGCAGTACTTC. This encodes CASSQVLAVPAYEQYF. This chain connects TRBV4-3 to TRBJ2-7, with TRBD2 matching over 7 bases. Unmatched junction bases numbered 10, after V lost 3 bases and J lost 2 bases. The CDR3 runs 16 residues. From germline, CDR1 is LGHNA and CDR2 YSLEER.

V gene TRBV29-1 combines with J gene TRBJ2-7; TRBD1 matches 7 bases. The CDR3 has 13 amino acids. Germline V CDR1 and CDR2: SQVTM, ANQGSEA. With V trimmed by 6 bases and J by 5 bases, 10 bases remained unmatched. The CDR3 region has the DNA TGCAGCGTGGAGACAGGGAGTGGCGACGAGCAGTACTTC. This sequence encodes CSVETGSGDEQYF.

The J gene is TRBJ2-3, the V gene TRBV28; D call uncertain. In germline, CDR1 is MDHEN, CDR2 SYDVKM. The CDR3 is 12 residues long. V lost 3 bases to trimming and J lost 3 bases, with 4 bases between them. The CDR3 here is CASSFRTDTQYF. The CDR3 nucleotides read TGTGCCAGCAGTTTTAGAACAGATACGCAGTATTTT.

The chain couples TRBV15 to TRBJ2-5; a possible D gene is TRBD1 (5 bases). Deletions cut 3 bases from V and 7 bases from J, with 15 bases between. The CDR3 is made up of 14 amino acids. Germline V CDR1 and CDR2: LNHNV, YYDKDF (reference sequence). DNA of the CDR3: TGTGCCACCAGCAGCGACAGTCGTACCGGGACCCAGTACTTC. Translated, it gives CATSSDSRTGTQYF.